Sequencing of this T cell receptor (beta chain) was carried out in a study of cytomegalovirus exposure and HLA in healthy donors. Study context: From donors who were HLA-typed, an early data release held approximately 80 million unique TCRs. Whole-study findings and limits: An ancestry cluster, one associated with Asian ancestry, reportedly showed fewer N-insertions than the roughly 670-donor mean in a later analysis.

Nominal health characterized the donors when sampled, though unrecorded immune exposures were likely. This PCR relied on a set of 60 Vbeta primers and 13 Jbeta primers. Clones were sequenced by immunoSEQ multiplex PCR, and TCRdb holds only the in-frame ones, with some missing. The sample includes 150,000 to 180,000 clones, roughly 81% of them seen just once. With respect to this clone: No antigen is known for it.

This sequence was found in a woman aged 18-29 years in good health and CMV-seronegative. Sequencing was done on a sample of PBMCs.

CDR3 loop: CSVVGRMNTEAFF. CDR3 sequence (DNA): TGCAGCGTTGTTGGCAGAATGAACACTGAAGCTTTCTTT. The rearrangement uses TRBV29-1 and TRBJ1-1; no firm D call. V was trimmed by 4 bases and J by 0 bases, leaving 9 bases between them. CDR1 is SQVTM, CDR2 ANQGSEA, per germline. This CDR3 spans 13 amino acids.